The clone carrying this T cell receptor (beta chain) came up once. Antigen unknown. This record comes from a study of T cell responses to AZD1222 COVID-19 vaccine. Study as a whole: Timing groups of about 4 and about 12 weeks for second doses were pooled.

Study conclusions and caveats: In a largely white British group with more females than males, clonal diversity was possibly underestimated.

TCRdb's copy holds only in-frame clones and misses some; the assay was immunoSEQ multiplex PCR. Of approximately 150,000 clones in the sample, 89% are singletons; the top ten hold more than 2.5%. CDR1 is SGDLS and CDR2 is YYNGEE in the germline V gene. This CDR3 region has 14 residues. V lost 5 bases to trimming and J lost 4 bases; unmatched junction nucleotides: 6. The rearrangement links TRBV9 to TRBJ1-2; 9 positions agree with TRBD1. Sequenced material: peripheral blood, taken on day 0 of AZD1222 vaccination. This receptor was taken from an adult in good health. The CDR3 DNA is TGTGCCAGCAGTCCACAGGGGGCGGGCTATGGCTACACCTTC. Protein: CASSPQGAGYGYTF.